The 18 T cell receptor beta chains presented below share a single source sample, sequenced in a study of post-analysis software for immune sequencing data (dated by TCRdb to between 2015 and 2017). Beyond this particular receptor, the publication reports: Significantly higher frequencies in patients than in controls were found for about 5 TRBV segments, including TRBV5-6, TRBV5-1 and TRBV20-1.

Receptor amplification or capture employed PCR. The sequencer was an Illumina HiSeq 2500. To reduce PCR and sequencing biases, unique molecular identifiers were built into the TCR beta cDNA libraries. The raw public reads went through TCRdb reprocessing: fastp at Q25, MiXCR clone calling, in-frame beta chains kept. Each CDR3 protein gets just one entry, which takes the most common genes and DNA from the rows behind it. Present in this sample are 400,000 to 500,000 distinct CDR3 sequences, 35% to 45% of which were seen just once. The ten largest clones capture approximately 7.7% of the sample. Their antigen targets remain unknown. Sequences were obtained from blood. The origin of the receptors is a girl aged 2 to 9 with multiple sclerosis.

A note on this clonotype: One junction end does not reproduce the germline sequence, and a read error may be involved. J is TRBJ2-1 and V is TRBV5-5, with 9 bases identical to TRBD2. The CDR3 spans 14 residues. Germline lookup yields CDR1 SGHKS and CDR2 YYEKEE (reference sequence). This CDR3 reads CASSFGTSFNGQFF. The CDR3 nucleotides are TGTGCCAGCAGCTTCGGGACTAGCTTCAATGGGCAGTTCTTC.

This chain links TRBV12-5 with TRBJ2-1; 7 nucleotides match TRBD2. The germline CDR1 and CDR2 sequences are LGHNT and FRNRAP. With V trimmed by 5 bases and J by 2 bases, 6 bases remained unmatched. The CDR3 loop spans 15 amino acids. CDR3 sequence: CASGPRGVAYNEQFF. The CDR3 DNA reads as TGTGCTAGTGGTCCTCGGGGGGTCGCCTACAATGAGCAGTTCTTC.

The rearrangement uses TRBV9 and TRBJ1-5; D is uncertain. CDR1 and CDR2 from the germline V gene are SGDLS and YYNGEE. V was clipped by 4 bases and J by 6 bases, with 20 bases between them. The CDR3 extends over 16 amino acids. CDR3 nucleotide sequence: TGTGCCAGCAGCACCGAGCAGCTGGTGGAGGGTCAGCCCCAGCATTTT. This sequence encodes CASSTEQLVEGQPQHF.

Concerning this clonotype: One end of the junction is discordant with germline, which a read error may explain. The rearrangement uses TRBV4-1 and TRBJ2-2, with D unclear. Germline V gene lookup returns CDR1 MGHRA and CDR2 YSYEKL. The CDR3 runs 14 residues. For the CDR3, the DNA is TGCACCAGCAGCCAAGAAACTGTTACCGGGGAGCTGTTTTTT. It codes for CTSSQETVTGELFF.

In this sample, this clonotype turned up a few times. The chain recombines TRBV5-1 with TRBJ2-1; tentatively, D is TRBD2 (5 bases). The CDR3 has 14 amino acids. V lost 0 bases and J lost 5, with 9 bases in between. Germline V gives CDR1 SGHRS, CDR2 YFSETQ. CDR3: CASSLAGMNNEQFF. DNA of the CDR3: TGCGCCAGCAGCTTGGCCGGGATGAACAATGAGCAGTTCTTC.

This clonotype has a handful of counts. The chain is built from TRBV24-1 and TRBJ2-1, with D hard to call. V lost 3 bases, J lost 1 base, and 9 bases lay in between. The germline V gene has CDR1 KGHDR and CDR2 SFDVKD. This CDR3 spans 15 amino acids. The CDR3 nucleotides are TGTGCCACCAGTGATGTACCAGATTCCTACAATGAGCAGTTCTTC. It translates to CATSDVPDSYNEQFF.

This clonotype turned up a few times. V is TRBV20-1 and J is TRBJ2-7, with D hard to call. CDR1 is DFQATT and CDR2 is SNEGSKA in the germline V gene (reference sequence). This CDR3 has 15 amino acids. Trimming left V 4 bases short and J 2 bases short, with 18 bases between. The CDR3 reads CSATPIGAVPYEQYF. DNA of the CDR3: TGCAGTGCTACCCCAATAGGAGCAGTCCCCTACGAGCAGTACTTC.

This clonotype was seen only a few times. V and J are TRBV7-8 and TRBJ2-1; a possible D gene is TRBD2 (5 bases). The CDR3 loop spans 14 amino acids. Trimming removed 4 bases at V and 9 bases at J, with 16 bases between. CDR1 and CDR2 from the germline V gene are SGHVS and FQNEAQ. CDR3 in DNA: TGTGCCAGCAGCTCCCTTCCGGGAAGGGCTGAGCAGTTCTTC. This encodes CASSSLPGRAEQFF.

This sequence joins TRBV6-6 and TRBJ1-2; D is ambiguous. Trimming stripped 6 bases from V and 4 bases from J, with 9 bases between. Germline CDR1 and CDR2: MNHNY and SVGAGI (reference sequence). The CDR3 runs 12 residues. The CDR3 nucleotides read TGTGCCAGCAGCTGGAGTAGCTATGGCTACACCTTC. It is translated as CASSWSSYGYTF.

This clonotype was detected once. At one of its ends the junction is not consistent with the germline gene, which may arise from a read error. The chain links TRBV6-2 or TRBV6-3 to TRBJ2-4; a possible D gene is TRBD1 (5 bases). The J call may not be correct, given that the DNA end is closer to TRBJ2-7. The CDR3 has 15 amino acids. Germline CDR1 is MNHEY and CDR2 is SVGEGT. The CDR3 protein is CAGSYSYSGTYEQYF. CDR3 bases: TGTGCCGGCAGTTACTCTTACTCAGGGACCTACGAGCAGTACTTC.

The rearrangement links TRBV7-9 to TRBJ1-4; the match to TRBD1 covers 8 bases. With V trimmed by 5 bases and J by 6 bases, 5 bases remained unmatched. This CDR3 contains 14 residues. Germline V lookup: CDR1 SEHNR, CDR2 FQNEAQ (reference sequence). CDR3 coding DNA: TGTGCCAGCAGCATAGGACAGGGCTATGAAAAACTGTTTTTT. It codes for CASSIGQGYEKLFF.

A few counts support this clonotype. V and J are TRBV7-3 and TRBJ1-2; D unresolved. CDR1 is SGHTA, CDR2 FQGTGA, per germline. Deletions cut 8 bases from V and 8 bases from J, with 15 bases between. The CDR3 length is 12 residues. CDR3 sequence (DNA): TGTGCCAGCCTCAGCGCACCAAGGGGCTACACCTTC. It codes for CASLSAPRGYTF.

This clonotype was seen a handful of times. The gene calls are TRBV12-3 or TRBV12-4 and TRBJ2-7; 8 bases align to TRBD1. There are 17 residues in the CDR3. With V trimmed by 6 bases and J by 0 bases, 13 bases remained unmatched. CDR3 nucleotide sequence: TGTGCCAGCAGCTCCGAGACAGGGGATCGGCGCTCCTACGAGCAGTACTTC. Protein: CASSSETGDRRSYEQYF.

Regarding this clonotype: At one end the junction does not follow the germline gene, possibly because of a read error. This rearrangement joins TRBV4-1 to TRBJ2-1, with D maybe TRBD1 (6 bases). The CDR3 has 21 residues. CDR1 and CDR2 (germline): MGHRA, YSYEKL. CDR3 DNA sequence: TGCGCCAGCAGCCAAGAAATGAGACGGACAGTTGGCCTCAGCTCCTACAATGAGCAGTATTTC. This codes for CASSQEMRRTVGLSSYNEQYF.

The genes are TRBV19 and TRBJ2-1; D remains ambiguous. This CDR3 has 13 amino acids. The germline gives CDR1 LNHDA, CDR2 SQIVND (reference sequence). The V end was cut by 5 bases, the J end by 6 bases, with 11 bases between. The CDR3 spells CASSVTDGNEQFF. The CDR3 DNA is TGTGCCAGTAGTGTTACTGATGGCAATGAGCAGTTCTTC.

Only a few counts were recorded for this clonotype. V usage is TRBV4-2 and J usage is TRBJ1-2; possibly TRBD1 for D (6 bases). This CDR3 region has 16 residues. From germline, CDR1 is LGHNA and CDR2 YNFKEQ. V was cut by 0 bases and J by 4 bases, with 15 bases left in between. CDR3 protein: CASSQEPGQGSYGYTF. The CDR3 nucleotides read TGTGCCAGCAGCCAAGAGCCCGGGCAGGGGTCCTATGGCTACACCTTC.

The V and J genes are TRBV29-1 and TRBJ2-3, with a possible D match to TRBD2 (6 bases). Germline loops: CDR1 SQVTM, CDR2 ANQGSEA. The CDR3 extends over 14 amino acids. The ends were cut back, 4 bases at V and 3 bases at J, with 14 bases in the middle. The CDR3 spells CSVVRGAGTDTQYF. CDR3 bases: TGCAGCGTTGTGAGAGGGGCGGGAACAGATACGCAGTATTTT.

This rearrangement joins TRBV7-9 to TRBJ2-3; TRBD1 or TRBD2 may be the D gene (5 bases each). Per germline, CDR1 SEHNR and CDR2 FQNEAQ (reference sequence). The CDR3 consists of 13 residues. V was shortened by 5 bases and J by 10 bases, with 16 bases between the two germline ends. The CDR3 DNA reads TGTGCCAGCAGCGATAAGGGACGAGCAGCGCAGTATTTT. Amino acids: CASSDKGRAAQYF.